The TCR beta chain described here comes from a study of OX40 agonist ivuxolimab in advanced cancers. In the study overall: Therapy given before enrollment (anti-PD-1, anti-PD-L1 or anti-CTLA-4) was allowed, and 40% had some.

The CDR3 runs to 17 residues. V lost 6 bases to trimming and J lost 2 bases; unmatched junction nucleotides: 11. The germline V gene has CDR1 MDHEN and CDR2 SYDVKM. Sequencing was performed with immunoSEQ multiplex PCR; in TCRdb, only in-frame clones are kept and a portion is missing. The sample includes 50,000 to 55,000 clones, about nine tenths of them seen just once. The material was CD4+ or CD8+ T cells sorted from blood, obtained in a trial of the OX40 agonist ivuxolimab. J is TRBJ2-2 and V is TRBV28, with 8 bases matching TRBD1. The sequence was obtained from an adult with an advanced solid tumor such as melanoma, head and neck, liver or kidney cancer. This CDR3 is CASSPKWTGTNTGELFF. CDR3 bases: TGTGCCAGCAGCCCTAAGTGGACAGGGACCAACACCGGGGAGCTGTTTTTT.